Listed below are T cell receptor beta chains from one sample, sequenced in a study of blood T cell repertoires in COVID-19. Repertoires were generated with immunoSEQ multiplex PCR, while TCRdb's copy carries only in-frame clones and drops some. The data show nearly 250,000 clones, with 82% seen just once and 1.5% to 2% held by the top ten. The sequencing input was peripheral blood. The receptors shown here come from an elderly woman with acute or convalescent COVID-19. The CDR3 runs from the conserved cysteine through the conserved F or W.

V: TRBV28; J: TRBJ1-6; length: 17; CDR3: CASSLGQRSSYNSPLHF
V: TRBV7-2; J: TRBJ2-3; length: 16; CDR3: CASSLGVAGGIDTQYF
V: TRBV6-5; J: TRBJ1-1; length: 13; CDR3: CASREPENTEAFF
V: TRBV6-1; J: TRBJ2-7; length: 14; CDR3: CASSDGGNSYEQYF
V: TRBV6-2/TRBV6-3; J: TRBJ2-7; length: 16; CDR3: CASSYSPTGTVYEQYF
V: TRBV5-1; J: TRBJ2-2; length: 17; CDR3: CASSLGPSGWGTGELFF
V: TRBV7-8; J: TRBJ1-6; length: 22; CDR3: CASSPVRRAVASPSSYNSPLHF
V: TRBV5-4; J: TRBJ1-1; length: 12; CDR3: CASSDQGLRAFF
V: TRBV19; J: TRBJ2-5; length: 15; CDR3: CASSTRDRFQETQYF
V: TRBV3-1/TRBV3-2; J: TRBJ2-6; length: 16; CDR3: CASSQGGGGGANVLTF
V: TRBV7-2; J: TRBJ1-4; length: 15; CDR3: CASSLTGQNNEKLFF
V: TRBV6-5; J: TRBJ1-1; length: 14; CDR3: CASSYGQGGVEAFF